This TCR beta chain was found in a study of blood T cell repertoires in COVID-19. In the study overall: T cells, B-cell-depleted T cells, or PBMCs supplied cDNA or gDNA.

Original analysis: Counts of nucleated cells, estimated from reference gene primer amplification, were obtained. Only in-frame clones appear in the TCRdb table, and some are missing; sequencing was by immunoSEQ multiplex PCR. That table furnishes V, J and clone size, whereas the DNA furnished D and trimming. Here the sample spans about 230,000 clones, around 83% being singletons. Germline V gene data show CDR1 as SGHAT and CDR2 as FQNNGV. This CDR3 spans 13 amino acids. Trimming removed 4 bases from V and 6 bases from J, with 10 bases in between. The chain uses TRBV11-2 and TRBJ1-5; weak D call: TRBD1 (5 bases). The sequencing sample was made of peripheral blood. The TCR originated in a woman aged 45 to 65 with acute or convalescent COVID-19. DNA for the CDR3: TGTGCCAGCAGCTACGGACAATTTCAGCCCCAGCATTTT. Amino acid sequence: CASSYGQFQPQHF.